Presented here are 6 T cell receptor beta chains from one specimen sequenced in a study of T cells in Graves' hyperthyroidism and ophthalmopathy. Amplification targeted TCR beta CDR3 regions from RNA transcripts. The primer set for the first-round RT-PCR of the TCR CDR3 was HTBI. TCRdb re-called the multiplex PCR reads through MiXCR, storing one row per CDR3 protein. The sample records about 270,000 distinct CDR3 sequences, about 20% being singletons. The sequenced sample was blood. These receptor sequences come from a man younger than 45 with Graves' ophthalmopathy.

The table lists this clonotype with a few counts. This chain connects TRBV19 to TRBJ1-2; D is unclear. V lost 8 bases and J lost 0, with 10 bases in between. The germline gives CDR1 LNHDA, CDR2 SQIVND (reference sequence). The CDR3 covers 13 residues. CDR3 DNA: TGTGCCAGTCGAACAGTATCTAACTATGGCTACACCTTC. Translated: CASRTVSNYGYTF.

This clonotype was detected a few times. CDR3 in DNA: TGTGCCAGCAGTCCCCCGGAGGGCACAGATACGCAGTATTTT. Residues: CASSPPEGTDTQYF. This chain joins TRBV28 and TRBJ2-3, with D maybe TRBD2 (5 bases). V gave up 5 bases and J gave up 1 base, with 10 bases separating them. The CDR3 covers 14 residues. From germline, CDR1 is MDHEN and CDR2 SYDVKM.

This clonotype was counted at least ten times. The chain recombines TRBV7-2 with TRBJ2-2; TRBD1 matches at 7 bases. Germline V CDR1 and CDR2: SGHTA, FQGNSA. The CDR3 is 14 residues long. V lost 5 bases, J lost 8 bases, and 8 bases stayed unmatched. The CDR3 reads CASSERTGQGELFF. The CDR3, as DNA: TGTGCCAGCAGCGAACGGACAGGACAAGGGGAGCTGTTTTTT.

The rearrangement uses TRBV10-1 and TRBJ2-2; D ambiguous. Germline V lookup: CDR1 WNHNN, CDR2 SYGVQD (reference sequence). The CDR3 runs to 11 residues. V was trimmed by 8 bases and J by 5 bases, leaving 6 bases between them. The DNA of the CDR3 is TGCGCCAGCGGTGGGACCGGGGAGCTGTTTTTT. Translation: CASGGTGELFF.

In DNA form, the CDR3 reads TGTGCTAGTGGTTTGGGACGCTCGGGACTCGATATGATGGATGAGCAGTTCTTC. Its translation is CASGLGRSGLDMMDEQFF. The V and J genes are TRBV12-5 and TRBJ2-1, with D possibly matching TRBD2 (6 bases). V was cut by 1 base and J by 8 bases, with 24 bases left in between. The CDR3 extends over 18 amino acids. CDR1 is LGHNT and CDR2 is FRNRAP in the germline V gene.

This clonotype came up a few times. The chain couples TRBV2 to TRBJ2-2; 7 bases align to TRBD1. This CDR3 is 14 amino acids long. CDR1 and CDR2 (germline): SNHLY, FYNNEI. Trimming removed 2 bases from V and 5 bases from J; junction bases left unmatched: 2. Written as DNA, the CDR3 is TGTGCCAGCAGTGAAACCAGGGGGACCGGGGAGCTGTTTTTT. It translates to CASSETRGTGELFF.